Listed here are 17 T cell receptor beta chains from one sample, sequenced in a study of blood T cell repertoires in COVID-19. The protocol was immunoSEQ multiplex PCR, while the TCRdb copy is restricted to in-frame clones and leaves out a portion. The data contain some 490,000 clones, 80% to 90% of them singletons. The sequencing input was PBMCs or T cells enriched from blood (not recorded which). These receptors came from a woman aged 55-75 years who had recovered from COVID-19.

The rearrangement joins TRBV2 to TRBJ1-3, with TRBD1 matching 7 bases. The germline gives CDR1 SNHLY, CDR2 FYNNEI. The CDR3 is 15 amino acids. The ends lost 6 bases at V and 0 bases at J; junction bases unmatched: 5. In DNA, the CDR3 is TGTGCCAGCAGAGGACAGGCATTCTCTGGAAACACCATATATTTT. This encodes CASRGQAFSGNTIYF.

This sequence joins TRBV5-1 and TRBJ1-6; possibly TRBD1 for D (6 bases). CDR3 length: 15 residues. Trimming took off 4 bases at V and 7 bases at J, with 15 bases between the two ends. Per germline, CDR1 SGHRS and CDR2 YFSETQ. The CDR3 DNA follows: TGCGCCAGCAGCCTGGACAGCAACGCGAATTCACCCCTCCACTTT. Protein sequence: CASSLDSNANSPLHF.

Only one count was recorded for this clone. The gene calls are TRBV3-1 (or the pseudogene TRBV3-2) and TRBJ1-1, with D possibly matching TRBD1 (6 bases). The CDR3 runs to 15 residues. Trimming stripped 1 base from V and 3 bases from J, with 12 bases between. The germline V gene encodes CDR1 LGHDT and CDR2 YNNKEL (reference sequence). CDR3 nucleotide sequence: TGTGCCAGCAGCCAAGGACCGGGGGGGCACACTGAAGCTTTCTTT. Translated, it gives CASSQGPGGHTEAFF.

The rearrangement links TRBV12-3 or TRBV12-4 to TRBJ1-5; weak D call: TRBD1 (6 bases). Trimming left V 5 bases short and J 1 base short, with 6 bases between. The CDR3 spans 13 residues. DNA of the CDR3: TGTGCCAGCAGTACAGGGAGCAATCAGCCCCAGCATTTT. As protein: CASSTGSNQPQHF.

The chain combines TRBV2 with TRBJ1-2, with a tentative D call TRBD1 (6 bases). V was cut by 6 bases and J by 8 bases, with 25 bases left in between. The CDR3 spans 16 residues. Germline CDR1 and CDR2: SNHLY and FYNNEI. The CDR3 bases are TGTGCCAGCAGGCCTACAACAGGGTCCCGCCGAGGAGGCTACACCTTC. Translation gives CASRPTTGSRRGGYTF.

This clone was observed a few times. The chain couples TRBV5-8 to TRBJ1-4; possibly TRBD1 for D (6 bases). CDR3 length: 15 amino acids. The V and J ends lost 1 base and 8 bases respectively, with 15 bases between them. Germline CDR1 and CDR2: SGHTS and YDEGEE. The CDR3 DNA reads TGTGCCAGCAGCTTGTTCATCAGGGGCGGGGAAAAACTGTTTTTT. Its translation is CASSLFIRGGEKLFF.

This chain uses TRBV11-2 with TRBJ2-3; 9 nucleotides agree with TRBD2. In germline, CDR1 is SGHAT, CDR2 FQNNGV. This CDR3 contains 16 residues. The J segment lost 5 bases and the V segment lost 1 base, leaving 7 bases of the junction unmatched. CDR3: CASSLGAGGPGDTQYF. As DNA, the CDR3 is TGTGCCAGCAGCTTAGGGGCGGGGGGGCCAGGAGATACGCAGTATTTT.

The chain carries TRBV2 and TRBJ1-6; possible D gene TRBD1, 5 bases. Germline V lookup: CDR1 SNHLY, CDR2 FYNNEI. The V end was cut by 11 bases, the J end by 8 bases, with 22 bases between. The CDR3 runs 15 residues. The CDR3 protein is CAWRGTGTGDSPLHF. CDR3 DNA sequence: TGTGCCTGGAGAGGCACAGGCACGGGTGATTCACCCCTCCACTTT.

V is TRBV30 and J is TRBJ1-1; no clear D. Germline CDR1 GTSNPN, CDR2 SVGIG (reference sequence). The CDR3 loop spans 15 amino acids. V was clipped by 0 bases and J by 0 bases, with 11 bases between them. The CDR3 loop is CAWSVRVRMNTEAFF. CDR3 bases: TGTGCCTGGAGTGTACGCGTCCGCATGAACACTGAAGCTTTCTTT.

The V gene is TRBV5-1, the J gene TRBJ1-6; D remains ambiguous. This CDR3 contains 16 residues. The germline V gene encodes CDR1 SGHRS and CDR2 YFSETQ. Trimming took 3 bases from V and 8 from J, leaving 18 bases between them. The DNA for the CDR3 is TGCGCCAGCAGCTACGACTTACGAGGTCGGGATTCACCCCTCCACTTT. Translating it yields CASSYDLRGRDSPLHF.

Turning to this clone: Being one base from a much bigger clone, this may be a read error. The rearrangement uses TRBV11-3 and TRBJ2-1; a possible D gene is TRBD1 (5 bases). The CDR3 runs to 14 residues. Germline CDR1 SGHNT, CDR2 YENEEA. Deletions cut 1 base from V and 1 base from J, with 5 bases between. The CDR3 nucleotides read TGTGCCAGCAGCTTAGGACAGTCCTACAATGAGCAGTTCTTC. This gives the protein CASSLGQSYNEQFF. Looking up the rest from reference TRBV11-3 and TRBJ2-1 gives the full variable domain: EAGVVQSPRYKIIEKKQPVAFWCNPISGHNTLYWYLQNLGQGPELLIRYENEEAVDDSQLPKDRFSAERLKGVDSTLKIQPAELGDSAVYLCASSLGQSYNEQFFGPGTRLTVL.

V usage is TRBV24-1 and J usage is TRBJ2-7; D perhaps matches TRBD1 (6 bases). The CDR3 runs 13 residues. V dropped 5 bases and J dropped 5 bases, with 12 bases sitting between them. CDR1 KGHDR and CDR2 SFDVKD come from the germline V gene. CDR3 sequence: CATSGGRGNEQYF. As DNA, the CDR3 is TGTGCCACCAGTGGGGGTAGGGGGAACGAGCAGTACTTC.

V usage is TRBV5-4 and J usage is TRBJ2-7; D ambiguous. CDR1 and CDR2 (germline): SGHNT, YYREEE (reference sequence). The CDR3 runs to 15 residues. Trimming cost V 4 bases and J 4 bases, with 18 bases left between them. The CDR3 DNA follows: TGTGCCAGCAGCCCTGCTAGAGGTCCGGAATACGAGCAGTACTTC. It specifies CASSPARGPEYEQYF.

The V and J genes are TRBV5-1 and TRBJ1-4; D may be TRBD1 (5 bases). This CDR3 has 14 amino acids. From germline, CDR1 is SGHRS and CDR2 YFSETQ. V lost 2 bases and J 7 bases, leaving 12 bases between the germline ends. CDR3 bases: TGCGCCAGCAGCTTCGGCGGGGCGCGTGAAAAACTGTTTTTT. Encoded protein: CASSFGGAREKLFF.

The chain combines TRBV29-1 with TRBJ2-1; 9 positions agree with TRBD1. The V and J ends lost 6 bases and 6 bases, in that order; junction bases with no gene match: 9. The germline V gene encodes CDR1 SQVTM and CDR2 ANQGSEA. The CDR3 contains 14 residues. CDR3 protein: CSVQRDRDVNEQFF. CDR3 nucleotides: TGCAGCGTGCAACGGGACAGGGATGTCAATGAGCAGTTCTTC.

V and J are TRBV27 and TRBJ1-6; 8 nucleotides match TRBD1. V lost 5 bases to trimming and J lost 6 bases; unmatched junction nucleotides: 12. CDR1 is MNHEY and CDR2 is SMNVEV in the germline V gene (reference sequence). The length of the CDR3 is 17 residues. For the CDR3, the DNA is TGTGCCAGCAGTCCCCGACAGGGGAGGGGGCCTAATTCACCCCTCCACTTT. Residues: CASSPRQGRGPNSPLHF.

V usage is TRBV28 and J usage is TRBJ1-2; possibly TRBD1 for D (5 bases). CDR1 is MDHEN and CDR2 is SYDVKM in the germline V gene. This CDR3 is built from 14 residues. Trimming left V 3 bases short and J 4 bases short, with 12 bases between. CDR3 amino acids: CASSLPQAFYGYTF. The CDR3 DNA is TGTGCCAGCAGTTTGCCACAGGCCTTCTATGGCTACACCTTC.